This TCR beta chain came from a study of blood T cell repertoires in COVID-19. Study overall: The United States, Italy and Spain supplied acute and convalescent COVID-19 samples. T cells, B-cell-depleted T cells, or PBMCs supplied cDNA or gDNA.

Seattle cases were enrolled at active infection and followed longitudinally. CDR1 is LGHDT and CDR2 is YNNKEL in the germline V gene (reference sequence). The trim removed 2 bases at V and 0 bases at J, leaving 3 bases unmatched. CDR3 length: 16 amino acids. As processed by the authors: Reference gene primer amplification gave nucleated cell count estimates. Measured with immunoSEQ multiplex PCR; TCRdb has only the in-frame clones, and not every one. The V and J calls and clone size were taken over from that table, and D and trimming were inferred from the DNA. In the table there are about 160,000 clones, approximately 85% of which are singletons.

This receptor was identified in a woman aged 60 to 75 with COVID-19, enrolled during active disease. The chain combines TRBV3-1 (or the pseudogene TRBV3-2) with TRBJ2-1; 8 positions agree with TRBD1. Input material: peripheral blood. CDR3 sequence reads: CASSQPGQGSYNEQFF. CDR3 in DNA: TGTGCCAGCAGCCAACCCGGACAGGGCTCCTACAATGAGCAGTTCTTC.